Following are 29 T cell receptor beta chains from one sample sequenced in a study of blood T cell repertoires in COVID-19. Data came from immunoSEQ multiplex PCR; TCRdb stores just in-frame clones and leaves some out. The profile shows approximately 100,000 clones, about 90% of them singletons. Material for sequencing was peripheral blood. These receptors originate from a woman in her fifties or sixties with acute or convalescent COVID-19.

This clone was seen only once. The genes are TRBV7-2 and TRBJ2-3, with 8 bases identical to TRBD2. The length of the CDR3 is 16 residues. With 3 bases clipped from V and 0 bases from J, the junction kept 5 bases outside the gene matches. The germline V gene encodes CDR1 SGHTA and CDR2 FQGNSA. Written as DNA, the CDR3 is TGTGCCAGCAGCTTGAGAGCGGGAGCTAGCACAGATACGCAGTATTTT. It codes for CASSLRAGASTDTQYF.

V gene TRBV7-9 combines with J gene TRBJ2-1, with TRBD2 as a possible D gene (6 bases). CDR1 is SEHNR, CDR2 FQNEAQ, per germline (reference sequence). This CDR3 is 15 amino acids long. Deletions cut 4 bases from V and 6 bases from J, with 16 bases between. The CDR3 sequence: CASSSLGGRGNEQFF. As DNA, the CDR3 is TGTGCCAGCAGCTCCCTCGGAGGGAGAGGCAATGAGCAGTTCTTC. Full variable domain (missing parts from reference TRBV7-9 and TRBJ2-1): DTGVSQNPRHKITKRGQNVTFRCDPISEHNRLYWYRQTLGQGPEFLTYFQNEAQLEKSRLLSDRFSAERPKGSFSTLEIQRTEQGDSAMYLCASSSLGGRGNEQFFGPGTRLTVL.

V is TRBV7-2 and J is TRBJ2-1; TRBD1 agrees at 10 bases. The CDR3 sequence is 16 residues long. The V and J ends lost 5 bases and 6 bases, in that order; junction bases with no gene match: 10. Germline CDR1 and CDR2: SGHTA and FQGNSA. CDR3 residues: CASSRRGDRGSNEQFF. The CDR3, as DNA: TGTGCCAGCAGCCGTAGGGGGGACAGGGGATCCAATGAGCAGTTCTTC. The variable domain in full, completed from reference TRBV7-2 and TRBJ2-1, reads GAGVSQSPSNKVTEKGKDVELRCDPISGHTALYWYRQSLGQGLEFLIYFQGNSAPDKSGLPSDRFSAERTGGSVSTLTIQRTQQEDSAVYLCASSRRGDRGSNEQFFGPGTRLTVL.

The CDR3 here is CATMSENSDTQYF. The CDR3 DNA reads as TGTGCCACAATGTCGGAGAACTCCGATACGCAGTATTTT. This rearrangement joins TRBV7-9 to TRBJ2-3; no definite D call. With 10 bases removed from V and 6 bases from J, the gap between germline ends came to 17 bases. The CDR3 consists of 13 residues. Germline CDR1 reads SEHNR; CDR2 reads FQNEAQ (reference sequence).

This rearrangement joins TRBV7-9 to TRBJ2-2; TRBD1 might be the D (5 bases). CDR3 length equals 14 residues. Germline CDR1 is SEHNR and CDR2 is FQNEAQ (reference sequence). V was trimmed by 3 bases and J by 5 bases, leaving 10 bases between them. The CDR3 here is CASSLRRETGELFF. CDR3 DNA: TGTGCCAGCAGCTTGCGCAGGGAAACCGGGGAGCTGTTTTTT.

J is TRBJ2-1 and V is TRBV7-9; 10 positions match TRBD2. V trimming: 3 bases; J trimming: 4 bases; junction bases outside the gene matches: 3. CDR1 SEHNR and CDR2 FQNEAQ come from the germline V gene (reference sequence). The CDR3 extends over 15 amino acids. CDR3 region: CASSFLAGEYNEQFF. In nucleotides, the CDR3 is TGTGCCAGCAGCTTTCTAGCGGGAGAATACAATGAGCAGTTCTTC.

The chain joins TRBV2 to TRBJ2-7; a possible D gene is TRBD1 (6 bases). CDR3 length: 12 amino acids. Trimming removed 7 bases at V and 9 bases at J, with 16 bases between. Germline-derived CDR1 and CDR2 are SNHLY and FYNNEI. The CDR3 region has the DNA TGTGCCAGCACAACAGACCCCAGGGGGCAGTACGTC. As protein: CASTTDPRGQYV.

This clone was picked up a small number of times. The CDR3 reads CASKESERGTGELFF. The CDR3 DNA reads as TGTGCCAGTAAGGAGAGCGAGCGGGGCACCGGGGAGCTGTTTTTT. V usage is TRBV19 and J usage is TRBJ2-2; 7 bases agree with TRBD2. V gave up 7 bases and J gave up 4 bases; unmatched junction bases: 9. The CDR3 sequence is 15 residues long. Germline V gives CDR1 LNHDA, CDR2 SQIVND (reference sequence).

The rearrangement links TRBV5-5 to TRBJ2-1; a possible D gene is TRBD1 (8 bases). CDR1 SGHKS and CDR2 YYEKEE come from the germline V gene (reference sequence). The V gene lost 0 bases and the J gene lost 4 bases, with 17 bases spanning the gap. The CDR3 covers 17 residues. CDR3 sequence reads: CASSLEQGGFYYNEQFF. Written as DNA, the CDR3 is TGTGCCAGCAGCTTGGAACAGGGGGGGTTCTATTACAATGAGCAGTTCTTC.

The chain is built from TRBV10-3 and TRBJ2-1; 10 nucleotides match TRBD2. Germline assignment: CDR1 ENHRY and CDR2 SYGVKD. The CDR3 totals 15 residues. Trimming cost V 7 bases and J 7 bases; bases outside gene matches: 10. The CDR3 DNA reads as TGTGCCATCAATCAAGCGGGAGGGCCAAGTAATGAGCAGTTCTTC. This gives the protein CAINQAGGPSNEQFF.

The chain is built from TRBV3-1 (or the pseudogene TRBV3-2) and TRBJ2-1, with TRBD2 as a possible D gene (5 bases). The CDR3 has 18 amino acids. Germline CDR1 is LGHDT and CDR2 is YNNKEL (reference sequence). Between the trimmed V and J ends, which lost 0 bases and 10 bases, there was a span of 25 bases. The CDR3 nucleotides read TGTGCCAGCAGCCAAGAGATAGGAGGACTCGCAGTAGAGGTAGAGCAGTTCTTC. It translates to CASSQEIGGLAVEVEQFF.

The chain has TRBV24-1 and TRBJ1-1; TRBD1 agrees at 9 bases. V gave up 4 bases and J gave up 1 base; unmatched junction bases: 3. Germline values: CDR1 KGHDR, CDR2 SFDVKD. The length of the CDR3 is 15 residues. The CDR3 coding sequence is TGTGCCACCAGTGACCCGACAGGGGGGAACACTGAAGCTTTCTTT. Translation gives CATSDPTGGNTEAFF.

CDR3: CASSLRLAKETQYF. The CDR3 bases are TGTGCCAGCAGTCTTAGACTAGCGAAGGAGACCCAGTACTTC. The J gene is TRBJ2-5, the V gene TRBV6-5, with 8 bases lining up with TRBD2. V lost 5 bases to trimming and J lost 5 bases; unmatched junction nucleotides: 7. This CDR3 is 14 amino acids long. Germline values: CDR1 MNHEY, CDR2 SVGAGI.

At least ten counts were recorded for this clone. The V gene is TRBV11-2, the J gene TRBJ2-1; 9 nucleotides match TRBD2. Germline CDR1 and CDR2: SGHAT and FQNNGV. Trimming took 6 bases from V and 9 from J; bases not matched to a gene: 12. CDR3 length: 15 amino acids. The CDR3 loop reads CASSFTLAGDGEQFF. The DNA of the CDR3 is TGTGCCAGCAGTTTCACGTTAGCGGGAGATGGTGAGCAGTTCTTC.

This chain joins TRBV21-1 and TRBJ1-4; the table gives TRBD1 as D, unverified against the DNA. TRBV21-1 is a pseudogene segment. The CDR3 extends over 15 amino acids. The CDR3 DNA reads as TGTGCCAGCATCCCGGGCAGGGGGCAGGTTGAAAAACTGTTTTTT. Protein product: CASIPGRGQVEKLFF.

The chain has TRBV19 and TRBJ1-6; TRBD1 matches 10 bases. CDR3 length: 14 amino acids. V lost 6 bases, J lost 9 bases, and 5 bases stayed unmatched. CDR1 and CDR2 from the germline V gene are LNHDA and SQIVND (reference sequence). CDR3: CASRARQGASPLHF. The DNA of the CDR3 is TGTGCCAGTAGAGCAAGACAGGGGGCTTCACCCCTCCACTTT.

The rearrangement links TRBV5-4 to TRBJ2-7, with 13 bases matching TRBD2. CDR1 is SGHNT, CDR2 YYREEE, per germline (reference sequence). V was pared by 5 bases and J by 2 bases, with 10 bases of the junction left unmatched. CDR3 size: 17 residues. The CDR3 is CASSRTVTSGRPYEQYF. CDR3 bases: TGTGCCAGCAGTCGGACGGTGACTAGCGGGAGGCCCTACGAGCAGTACTTC.

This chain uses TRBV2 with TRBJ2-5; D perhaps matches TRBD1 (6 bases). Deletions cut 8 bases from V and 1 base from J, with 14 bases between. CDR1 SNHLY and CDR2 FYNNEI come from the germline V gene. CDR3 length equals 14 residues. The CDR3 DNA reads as TGTGCCAGCGGGCTGAGGGGGACCCAAGAGACCCAGTACTTC. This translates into CASGLRGTQETQYF.

The CDR3 region is CASSFSGQSTDTQYF. DNA for the CDR3: TGCGCCAGCAGCTTCTCGGGACAGAGCACAGATACGCAGTATTTT. V gene TRBV5-1 combines with J gene TRBJ2-3, with 7 positions matching TRBD1. Trimming took 2 bases from V and 0 from J; bases not matched to a gene: 3. CDR3 length: 15 amino acids. Germline values: CDR1 SGHRS, CDR2 YFSETQ.

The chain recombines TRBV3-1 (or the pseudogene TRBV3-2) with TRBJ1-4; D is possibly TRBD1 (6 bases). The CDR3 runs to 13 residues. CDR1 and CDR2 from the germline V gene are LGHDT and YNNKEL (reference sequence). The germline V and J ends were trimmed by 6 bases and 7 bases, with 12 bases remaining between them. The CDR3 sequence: CASSLGGGEKLFF. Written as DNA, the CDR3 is TGTGCCAGCAGTTTAGGGGGGGGTGAAAAACTGTTTTTT.

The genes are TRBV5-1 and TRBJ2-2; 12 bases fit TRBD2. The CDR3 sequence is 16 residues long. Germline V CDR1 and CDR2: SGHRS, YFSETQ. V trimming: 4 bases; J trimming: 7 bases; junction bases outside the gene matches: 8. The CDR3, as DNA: TGCGCCAGCAGCCCGACTAGCGGGAGAACGGTCGGGGAGCTGTTTTTT. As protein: CASSPTSGRTVGELFF. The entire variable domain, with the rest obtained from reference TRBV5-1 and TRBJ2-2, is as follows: KAGVTQTPRYLIKTRGQQVTLSCSPISGHRSVSWYQQTPGQGLQFLFEYFSETQRNKGNFPGRFSGRQFSNSRSEMNVSTLELGDSALYLCASSPTSGRTVGELFFGEGSRLTVL.

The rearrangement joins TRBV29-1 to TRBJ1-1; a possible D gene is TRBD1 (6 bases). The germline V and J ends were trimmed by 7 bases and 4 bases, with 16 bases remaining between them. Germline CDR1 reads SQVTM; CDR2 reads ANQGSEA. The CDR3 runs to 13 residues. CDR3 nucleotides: TGCAGCGGGGGATTAGGGGGAGCCACTGAAGCTTTCTTT. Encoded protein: CSGGLGGATEAFF.

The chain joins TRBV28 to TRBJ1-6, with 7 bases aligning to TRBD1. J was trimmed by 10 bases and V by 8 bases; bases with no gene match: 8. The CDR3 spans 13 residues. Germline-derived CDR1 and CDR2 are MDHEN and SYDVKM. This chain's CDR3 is CASYSDRASPLHF. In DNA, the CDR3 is TGTGCCAGCTACTCCGACAGGGCCTCACCCCTCCACTTT.

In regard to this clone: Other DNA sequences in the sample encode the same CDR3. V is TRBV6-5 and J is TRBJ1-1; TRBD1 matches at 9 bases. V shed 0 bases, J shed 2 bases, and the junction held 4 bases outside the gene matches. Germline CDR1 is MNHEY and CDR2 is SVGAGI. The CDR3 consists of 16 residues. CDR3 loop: CASSYSLTGGNTEAFF. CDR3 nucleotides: TGTGCCAGCAGTTACTCCCTGACAGGGGGAAACACTGAAGCTTTCTTT.

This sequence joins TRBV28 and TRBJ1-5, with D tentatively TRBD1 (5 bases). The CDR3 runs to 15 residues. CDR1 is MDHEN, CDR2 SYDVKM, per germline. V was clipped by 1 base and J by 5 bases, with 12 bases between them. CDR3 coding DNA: TGTGCCAGCAGTTTATACGGGGGGAAGGATCAGCCCCAGCATTTT. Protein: CASSLYGGKDQPQHF.

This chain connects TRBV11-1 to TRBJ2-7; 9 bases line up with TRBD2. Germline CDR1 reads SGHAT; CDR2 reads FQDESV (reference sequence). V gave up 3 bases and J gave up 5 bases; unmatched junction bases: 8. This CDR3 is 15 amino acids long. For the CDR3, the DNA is TGTGCCAGCAGCTTTATGGAGGGACTAGCTGACGAGCAGTACTTC. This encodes CASSFMEGLADEQYF.

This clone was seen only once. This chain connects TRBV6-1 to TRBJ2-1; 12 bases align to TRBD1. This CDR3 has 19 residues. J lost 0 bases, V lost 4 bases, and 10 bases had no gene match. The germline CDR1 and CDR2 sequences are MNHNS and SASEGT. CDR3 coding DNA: TGTGCCAGCAGTGCGGGGACAGGGGGCGGCCGGAGCTCCTACAATGAGCAGTTCTTC. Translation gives CASSAGTGGGRSSYNEQFF.

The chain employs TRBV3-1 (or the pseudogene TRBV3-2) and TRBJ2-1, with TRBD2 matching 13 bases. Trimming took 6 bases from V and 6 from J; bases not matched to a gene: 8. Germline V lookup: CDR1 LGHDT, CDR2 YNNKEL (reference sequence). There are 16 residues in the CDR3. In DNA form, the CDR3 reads TGTGCCAGCAGATCTACTAGCGGGAGGGCCGGCAATGAGCAGTTCTTC. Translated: CASRSTSGRAGNEQFF.

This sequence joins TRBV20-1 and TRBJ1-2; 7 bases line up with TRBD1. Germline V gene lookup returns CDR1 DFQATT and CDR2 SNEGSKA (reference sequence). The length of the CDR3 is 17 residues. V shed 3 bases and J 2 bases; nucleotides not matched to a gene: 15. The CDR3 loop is CSASLLGGQVKNYGYTF. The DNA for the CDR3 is TGCAGTGCTAGTCTCCTCGGCGGACAGGTCAAAAACTATGGCTACACCTTC.